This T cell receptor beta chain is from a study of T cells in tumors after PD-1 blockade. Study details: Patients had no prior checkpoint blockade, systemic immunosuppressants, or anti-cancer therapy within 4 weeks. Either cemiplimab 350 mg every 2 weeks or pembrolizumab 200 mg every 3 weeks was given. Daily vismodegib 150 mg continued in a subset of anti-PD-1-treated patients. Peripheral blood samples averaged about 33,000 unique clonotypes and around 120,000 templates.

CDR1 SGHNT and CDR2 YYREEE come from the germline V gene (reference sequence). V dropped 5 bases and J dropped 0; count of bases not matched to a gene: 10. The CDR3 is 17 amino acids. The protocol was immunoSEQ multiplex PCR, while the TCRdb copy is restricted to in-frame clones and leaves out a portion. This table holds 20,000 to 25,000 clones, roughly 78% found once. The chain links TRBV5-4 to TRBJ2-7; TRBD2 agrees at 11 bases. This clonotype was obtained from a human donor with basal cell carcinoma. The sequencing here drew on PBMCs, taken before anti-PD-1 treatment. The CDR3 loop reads CASSRSWTSGHSYEQYF. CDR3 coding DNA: TGTGCCAGCAGTCGAAGTTGGACTAGCGGGCACTCCTACGAGCAGTACTTC.